Each of the 3 T cell receptor beta chains below was sequenced from the same sample in a study of CXCR3-negative and CXCR3-positive naive CD8 T cells. The study, taken as a whole, reports: CXCR3-expressing naive cells carried TRB CDR3s more hydrophobic than those of CXCR3-negative naive cells.

cDNA libraries for TRB were generated by 5' RACE incorporating UMI labels. TCRdb reworked the 5' RACE reads into one entry per CDR3 protein, no DNA. This sample carries approximately 130,000 distinct CDR3 sequences, with 0.41% going to the ten biggest clones. Antigen specificity for these receptors is unknown. The material sequenced was naive CXCR3+ CD8+ T cells from blood. Noted subset: CD45RO-CCR7+CD27+CD95- naive CD8+ T cells expressing CXCR3 (TNR3+). The receptors originated from a human donor in good health. Some clones in this sample may be carry-over from other donors' samples.

V gene TRBV28 combines with J gene TRBJ1-5; with no DNA, the TCRdb D assignment of TRBD1 cannot be verified. The CDR3 has 16 residues. Germline values: CDR1 MDHEN, CDR2 SYDVKM. The CDR3 here is CASSFWGGNGNQPQHF.

The chain couples TRBV5-1 to TRBJ2-1; TCRdb returns TRBD1, unconfirmable since there is no DNA. Germline V gives CDR1 SGHRS, CDR2 YFSETQ. The CDR3 has 14 amino acids. Here the CDR3 reads CASSSAGAYNEQFF.

The rearrangement uses TRBV5-5 and TRBJ1-1; TCRdb's assignment of TRBD1 cannot be checked, as there is no DNA. The CDR3 totals 13 residues. Germline V gene sequence: CDR1 SGHKS, CDR2 YYEKEE (reference sequence). This CDR3 reads CASSLGAGTEAFF. The full variable domain, its missing parts supplied by reference TRBV5-5 and TRBJ1-1, is DAGVTQSPTHLIKTRGQQVTLRCSPISGHKSVSWYQQVLGQGPQFIFQYYEKEERGRGNFPDRFSARQFPNYSSELNVNALLLGDSALYLCASSLGAGTEAFFGQGTRLTVV.